One sample yielded the 15 T cell receptor beta chains listed below, sequenced in a study of blood T cells in healthy people across ages. PCR was performed a second time for about 7 to 11 cycles using a sample-barcoded 5' primer and a J-beta primer mix. TCRdb analysed the 5' RACE reads with MiXCR anew, one entry per CDR3 protein. The repertoire includes about 780,000 distinct CDR3 sequences, 60% to 80% of them detected once, and around 30% sits in the top ten. Material: blood. These receptor sequences come from a man aged 25-40 years in good health.

This sequence joins TRBV29-1 and TRBJ2-3; 7 positions agree with TRBD1. The CDR3 runs to 11 residues. Germline V gene data show CDR1 as SQVTM and CDR2 as ANQGSEA. Germline trimming cut 7 bases from V and 7 bases from J; bases unmatched to any gene: 5. The CDR3 DNA is TGCAGCGGTGACAGGGTACATACGCAGTATTTT. It codes for CSGDRVHTQYF.

In this sample, this clonotype turned up once. The rearrangement links TRBV27 to TRBJ1-5; D remains ambiguous. V lost 7 bases to trimming and J lost 7 bases, with 14 bases between them. Germline-derived CDR1 and CDR2 are MNHEY and SMNVEV (reference sequence). The CDR3 sequence is 13 residues long. CDR3 in amino acids: CASTSRVGQPQHF. The CDR3 coding sequence is TGTGCCAGCACCTCCCGGGTCGGCCAGCCCCAGCATTTT.

The J gene is TRBJ2-3, the V gene TRBV2; 9 nucleotides align to TRBD2. The CDR3 spans 13 residues. The germline CDR1 and CDR2 sequences are SNHLY and FYNNEI. V lost 8 bases, J lost 2 bases, and 2 bases stayed unmatched. The CDR3 here is CASLAGNTDTQYF. The DNA for the CDR3 is TGTGCCAGCCTAGCGGGGAACACAGATACGCAGTATTTT.

The chain joins TRBV5-1 to TRBJ2-7; possibly TRBD1 for D (5 bases). Trimming pared 1 base from V and 1 base from J, leaving 15 bases between. Germline V gene data show CDR1 as SGHRS and CDR2 as YFSETQ. The CDR3 is 16 amino acids. This chain's CDR3 is CASSLSPGIESYEQYF. The CDR3 region has the DNA TGCGCCAGCAGCTTGTCCCCAGGGATTGAGTCCTACGAGCAGTACTTC.

The gene calls are TRBV20-1 and TRBJ1-1; 7 positions match TRBD1. This CDR3 has 15 residues. Trimming at V came to 1 base and at J to 0 bases, leaving 5 bases not matched to a gene. Germline assignment: CDR1 DFQATT and CDR2 SNEGSKA (reference sequence). CDR3 nucleotide sequence: TGCAGTGCTAGAGGAGGGGGCGGGATGAACACTGAAGCTTTCTTT. Its protein product is CSARGGGGMNTEAFF.

The V and J genes are TRBV7-9 and TRBJ1-4; 9 bases align to TRBD1. From germline, CDR1 is SEHNR and CDR2 FQNEAQ (reference sequence). V was clipped by 5 bases and J by 6 bases; unmatched bases: 7. The CDR3 is 15 residues long. This chain's CDR3 is CASSPRDRVDEKLFF. The CDR3, as DNA: TGTGCCAGCAGCCCCCGGGACAGGGTTGATGAAAAACTGTTTTTT.

This clonotype was detected ten times or more. The chain employs TRBV7-2 and TRBJ2-1; 12 bases match TRBD2. The CDR3 totals 15 residues. Germline V CDR1 and CDR2: SGHTA, FQGNSA. The J segment lost 9 bases and the V segment lost 0 bases, leaving 3 bases of the junction unmatched. This CDR3 is CASSLAASGGGEQFF. As DNA, the CDR3 is TGTGCCAGCAGCTTAGCGGCTAGCGGGGGGGGTGAGCAGTTCTTC.

The chain couples TRBV20-1 to TRBJ2-5; the match to TRBD1 covers 8 bases. This CDR3 comprises 16 residues. CDR1 is DFQATT and CDR2 is SNEGSKA in the germline V gene (reference sequence). V trimming: 0 bases; J trimming: 5 bases; junction bases outside the gene matches: 11. The CDR3 protein is CSARDVETGVLETQYF. The CDR3 nucleotides are TGCAGTGCTAGAGATGTGGAGACAGGGGTATTGGAGACCCAGTACTTC.

The chain combines TRBV20-1 with TRBJ2-1; maybe TRBD2 (5 bases). Per germline, CDR1 DFQATT and CDR2 SNEGSKA (reference sequence). The length of the CDR3 is 14 residues. The V and J ends lost 1 base and 13 bases respectively, with 20 bases between them. The CDR3 coding sequence is TGCAGTGCTAGAGCTCGGGCTAGCCCAGAGACCCAGTTCTTC. Translated: CSARARASPETQFF.

This rearrangement joins TRBV20-1 to TRBJ2-2; D is unresolved. V was trimmed by 3 bases and J by 5 bases, leaving 7 bases between them. The CDR3 is made up of 12 amino acids. The germline V gene encodes CDR1 DFQATT and CDR2 SNEGSKA (reference sequence). In DNA, the CDR3 is TGCAGTGCTAGTGGCCGGACCGGGGAGCTGTTTTTT. Its translation is CSASGRTGELFF.

This chain links TRBV29-1 with TRBJ2-4; 7 nucleotides match TRBD1. The DNA end is a closer match to TRBJ2-7, so the J assignment may be wrong. The CDR3 sequence is 13 residues long. Germline V CDR1 and CDR2: SQVTM, ANQGSEA. For the CDR3, the DNA is TGCAGCGTTTCACAGGGGACCCTCGACGAGCAGTACTTC. The encoded protein is CSVSQGTLDEQYF.

The chain is built from TRBV20-1 and TRBJ1-5; 7 nucleotides match TRBD1. CDR3 length: 12 residues. V lost 7 bases and J lost 3; bases outside the gene matches: 3. CDR1 is DFQATT, CDR2 SNEGSKA, per germline (reference sequence). In DNA, the CDR3 is TGCAGTGTCAGGGGGAACAATCAGCCCCAGCATTTT. It is translated as CSVRGNNQPQHF.

The genes are TRBV7-9 and TRBJ2-7; D perhaps matches TRBD2 (5 bases). The V gene's germline CDR1 is SEHNR and CDR2 FQNEAQ (reference sequence). Trimming left V 4 bases short and J 1 base short, with 11 bases between. This CDR3 is built from 14 residues. Written as DNA, the CDR3 is TGTGCCAGCAGCTCAACGGGATTGTCCTACGAGCAGTACTTC. This encodes CASSSTGLSYEQYF.

The chain is built from TRBV6-5 and TRBJ2-7; D is uncertain. V was trimmed by 0 bases and J by 0 bases, leaving 12 bases between them. The CDR3 loop spans 16 amino acids. The germline gives CDR1 MNHEY, CDR2 SVGAGI. The CDR3 sequence: CASSYSRWTSSYEQYF. CDR3 coding DNA: TGTGCCAGCAGTTACTCGAGGTGGACCAGCTCCTACGAGCAGTACTTC.

V gene TRBV7-2 combines with J gene TRBJ2-3; 7 bases map to TRBD2. Germline V CDR1 and CDR2: SGHTA, FQGNSA. The junction had 16 bases not matched to a gene; V was cut back by 5 bases and J by 11 bases. The CDR3 is 15 amino acids. CDR3 sequence (DNA): TGTGCCAGCAGCATCCGGGGGGACCCCGTGGAAAAGCAGTATTTT. This encodes CASSIRGDPVEKQYF.